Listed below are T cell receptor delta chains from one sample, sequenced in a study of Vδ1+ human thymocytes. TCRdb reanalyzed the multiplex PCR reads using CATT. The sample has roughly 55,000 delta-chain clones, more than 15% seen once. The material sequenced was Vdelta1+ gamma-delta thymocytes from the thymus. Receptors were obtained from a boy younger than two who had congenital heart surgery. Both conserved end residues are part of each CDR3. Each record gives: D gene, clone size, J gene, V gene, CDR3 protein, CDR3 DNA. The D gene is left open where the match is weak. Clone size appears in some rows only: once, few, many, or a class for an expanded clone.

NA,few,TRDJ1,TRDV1,CALGELALPGETINRADKLIF,TGTGCTCTTGGGGAACTAGCCCTACCGGGGGAAACAATCAATAGGGCCGATAAACTCATCTTT
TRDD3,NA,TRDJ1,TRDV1,CALGGTPSQPVWGITGSDLRTDKLIF,TGTGCTCTTGGAGGTACACCTTCCCAACCGGTCTGGGGGATAACGGGGTCAGATTTAAGGACCGATAAACTCATCTTT
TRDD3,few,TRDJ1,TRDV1,CALGDPIFGPGGAYTDKLIF,TGTGCTCTTGGGGACCCTATCTTCGGACCTGGGGGAGCGTACACCGATAAACTCATCTTT
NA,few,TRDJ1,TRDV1,CALGLTCPRPLIF,TGTGCTCTTGGGCTTACTTGTCCGCGCCCACTCATCTTT
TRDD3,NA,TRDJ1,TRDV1,CALGDISFGVLGDSAAYTDKLIF,TGTGCTCTTGGGGATATCTCGTTCGGGGTTCTGGGGGATTCAGCCGCGTACACCGATAAACTCATCTTT
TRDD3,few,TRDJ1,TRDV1,CALGERGSLGGIPRDKLIF,TGTGCTCTTGGGGAACGCGGCTCCCTAGGAGGGATACCCCGCGATAAACTCATCTTT
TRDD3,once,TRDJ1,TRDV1,CALGELQYWGYLSKLIF,TGTGCTCTTGGGGAACTTCAGTACTGGGGATACCTCTCGAAACTCATCTTT
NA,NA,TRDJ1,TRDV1,CALGDAILMLMAYTDKLIF,TGTGCTCTTGGGGACGCGATCCTAATGTTAATGGCGTACACCGATAAACTCATCTTT
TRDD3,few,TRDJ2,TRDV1,CALGEQVPPLGVPLTAQLFF,TGTGCTCTTGGGGAACAAGTTCCCCCCCTGGGGGTTCCTTTGACAGCACAACTCTTCTTT
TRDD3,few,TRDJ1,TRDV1,CALGELGWGDTRTDKLIF,TGTGCTCTTGGGGAACTGGGCTGGGGGGATACGCGCACCGATAAACTCATCTTT
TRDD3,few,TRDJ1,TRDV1,CALGELARTGGCKSDKLIF,TGTGCTCTTGGGGAACTCGCAAGAACTGGGGGATGTAAGTCCGATAAACTCATCTTT
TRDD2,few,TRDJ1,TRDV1,CALGPPGEIPFLLSDRNRTDKLIF,TGTGCTCTTGGGCCACCCGGGGAGATCCCCTTCCTACTCTCCGACCGAAATAGGACCGATAAACTCATCTTT
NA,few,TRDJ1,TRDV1,CALGEPWLARADKLIF,TGTGCTCTTGGGGAACCCTGGCTTGCGCGAGCCGATAAACTCATCTTT
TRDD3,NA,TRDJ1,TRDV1,CALGETPTELLGDPHNTDKLIF,TGTGCTCTTGGGGAAACGCCAACCGAACTACTGGGGGATCCACATAACACCGATAAACTCATCTTT
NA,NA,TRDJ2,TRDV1,CALGPTEGISTAQLFF,TGTGCTCTTGGGCCGACGGAGGGTATTTCGACAGCACAACTCTTCTTT
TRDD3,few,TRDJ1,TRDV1,CALGEPGGYAEDTDKLIF,TGTGCTCTTGGGGAACCAGGGGGATACGCGGAGGACACCGATAAACTCATCTTT